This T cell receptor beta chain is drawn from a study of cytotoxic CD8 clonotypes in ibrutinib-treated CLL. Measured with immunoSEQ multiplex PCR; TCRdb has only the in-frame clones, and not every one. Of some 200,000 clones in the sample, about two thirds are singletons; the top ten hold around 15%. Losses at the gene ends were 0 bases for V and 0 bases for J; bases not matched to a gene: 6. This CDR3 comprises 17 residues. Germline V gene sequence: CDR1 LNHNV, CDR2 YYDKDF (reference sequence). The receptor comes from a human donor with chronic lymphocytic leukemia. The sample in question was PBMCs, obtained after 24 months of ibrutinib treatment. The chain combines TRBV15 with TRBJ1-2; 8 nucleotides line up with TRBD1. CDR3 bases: TGTGCCACCAGCAGAGATTCAGTGACAGGGGCTAACTATGGCTACACCTTC. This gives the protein CATSRDSVTGANYGYTF.